These 21 T cell receptor beta chains came from one sample sequenced in a study of tissue T cells after allogeneic stem cell transplantation. Noted time point: mouse harvest day 7 after allogeneic transplant. Mouse grafts combined 10^7 T-cell-depleted bone marrow cells with 10^6 splenic CD5+ T cells. Clones were read by immunoSEQ multiplex PCR, and TCRdb kept only the in-frame ones, dropping some. The sample yields approximately 5,000 clones, about 51% seen once. The sequencing input was gut tissue. Receptors were obtained from a female BALB/c mouse given C57BL/6 T cells with graft-versus-host disease after an allogeneic hematopoietic cell transplant.

This clone is a singleton in its sample. Any gene name here is a mouse gene name. Sequencing ends 1 residue short of the CDR3 end; the germline J gene provides the rest. The chain joins TRBV26 to TRBJ2-3; D might be TRBD1 (5 bases). V gave up 7 bases and J gave up 0 bases, with 11 bases separating them. This CDR3 has 14 amino acids. Germline loops: CDR1 KGHPV, CDR2 FQNQEV (reference sequence). The CDR3 loop reads CASTAGPSAETLYF. The DNA read from the CDR3 is TGTGCCAGCACCGCAGGGCCTAGTGCAGAAACGCTGTAT.

Only a few counts were recorded for this clone. Genes and germline are mouse. This chain's CDR3 is CASSLDGYEQYF. Incomplete CDR3 DNA: TGTGCCAGCAGTTTAGACGGGTATGAACAGTAC. This rearrangement joins TRBV15 to TRBJ2-7; D is ambiguous. The read ends 1 residue before the CDR3 terminus; that terminus is restored from the germline J gene. This CDR3 comprises 12 residues. Looked up from germline, CDR1 is SGHND and CDR2 is FRSKSL. With 1 base removed from V and 4 bases from J, the gap between germline ends came to 5 bases.

Points on this clone: Mouse gene names and germline throughout. Sequencing ends 1 residue short of the CDR3 end; the germline J gene provides the rest. The rearrangement joins TRBV26 to TRBJ1-3; D ambiguous. V was cut by 5 bases and J by 0 bases, with 8 bases left in between. CDR1 is KGHPV, CDR2 FQNQEV, per germline (reference sequence). The CDR3 length is 14 residues. CDR3 bases read: TGTGCCAGCAGTTTGACAAATTCTGGAAATACGCTCTAT. It is translated as CASSLTNSGNTLY. The full CDR3 protein is CASSLTNSGNTLYF.

Worth noting for this clone: Gene labels here are mouse ones. The read is 1 residue too short to cover the CDR3 end, so that end is filled in from the germline J gene. V usage is TRBV12-1 and J usage is TRBJ1-6; D perhaps matches TRBD1 (5 bases). TRBJ1-6 is treated as an ORF (open reading frame) with a function not yet certain. V was pared by 0 bases and J by 11 bases, with 10 bases between. This CDR3 is 13 amino acids long. Germline CDR1 SGHSN, CDR2 HYEKVE. The CDR3 here is CASSLEGETPLYF. The CDR3 bases that were read are TGTGCCAGCTCTCTCGAAGGGGAGACGCCCCTCTAC.

A word on this clone: The genes are named according to mouse. Read sequence stops 1 residue before the CDR3 end, and the germline J gene provides the missing end. The chain couples TRBV15 to TRBJ2-7; TRBD2 aligns across 11 bases. The length of the CDR3 is 13 residues. Germline V CDR1 and CDR2: SGHND, FRSKSL. The J segment lost 5 bases and the V segment lost 5 bases, leaving 2 bases of the junction unmatched. CDR3 DNA (partial): TGTGCCAGCAGTAGGACTGGGGGGAATGAACAGTAC. It is translated as CASSRTGGNEQY. The CDR3 reads in full as CASSRTGGNEQYF.

Note on this clone: Any gene name here is a mouse gene name. The CDR3 extends 1 residue past the end of the read, so its final part is completed from the germline J gene. The V and J genes are TRBV12-2 and TRBJ2-7; D is possibly TRBD2 (6 bases). Looked up from germline, CDR1 is SGHLS and CDR2 is HYDKME. CDR3 size: 12 residues. V was cut by 4 bases and J by 4 bases, with 10 bases left in between. The CDR3 bases that were read are TGTGCCAGCTCCCCGACTGGTTATGAACAGTAC. Its translation: CASSPTGYEQY. The entire CDR3 is CASSPTGYEQYF.

Concerning this clone: The genes and germline here are from mouse. The CDR3 end lies 1 residue beyond the end of the read and is filled in from the germline J gene. The chain joins TRBV26 to TRBJ2-3, with D perhaps given as TRBD1 or TRBD2 (6 bases each). V dropped 6 bases and J dropped 1 base, with 11 bases sitting between them. The CDR3 has 14 residues. Germline V gene lookup returns CDR1 KGHPV and CDR2 FQNQEV (reference sequence). Here the CDR3 reads CASRWRGGAETLYF. Incomplete CDR3 DNA: TGTGCCAGCAGGTGGAGGGGGGGTGCAGAAACGCTGTAT. Complete variable domain (other parts from reference TRBV26 and TRBJ2-3): NSKVIQTPRYLVKGQGQKAKMRCIPEKGHPVVFWYQQNKNNEFKFLINFQNQEVLQQIDMTEKRFSAECPSNSPCSLEIQSSEAGDSALYLCASRWRGGAETLYFGSGTRLTVL.

This clone showed up just a few times. The gene names given are mouse names. The CDR3 end is not reached by the read, which stops 1 residue before it; the germline J gene fills it in. V is TRBV14 and J is TRBJ1-5; D gene uncertain. The CDR3 extends over 14 amino acids. In germline, CDR1 is SGHDT, CDR2 FRDEAV. V was shortened by 5 bases and J by 0 bases, with 9 bases between the two germline ends. CDR3 loop: CASSLRSNNQAPLF. CDR3 bases read: TGTGCCAGCAGCCTTCGGAGTAACAACCAGGCTCCGCTT.

To note about this clone: All gene names here are mouse names. The chain's CDR3 is CSSSLGLESQNTLYF. CDR3 DNA, as far as it was read: TGCTCCAGCAGTCTCGGACTGGAGAGTCAAAACACCTTGTAC. V and J are TRBV23 and TRBJ2-4; the table's D call of TRBD2 was not tested on the DNA. With the read ending 1 residue before the CDR3 end, the germline J gene is used to fill in that end. CDR1 and CDR2 from the germline V gene are KGHTA and FQNQQP. The CDR3 spans 15 residues. The full variable domain, with the rest looked up from reference TRBV23 and TRBJ2-4, is DAAVTQKPRYLIKMKGQEAEMKCIPEKGHTAVFWYQQKQSKELKFLIYFQNQQPLDQIDMVKERFSAVCPSSSLCSLGIRTCEAEDSALYLCSSSLGLESQNTLYFGAGTRLSVL.

By its share, this clone is medium-sized. The gene names here belong to mouse. The read ends 1 residue before the CDR3 terminus; that terminus is restored from the germline J gene. The chain recombines TRBV20 with TRBJ2-4; a possible D gene is TRBD2 (6 bases). Germline CDR1 GFQATS, CDR2 STVNSAI. This CDR3 comprises 13 residues. Trimming left V 4 bases short and J 0 bases short, with 8 bases between. The CDR3 DNA, read in part, is TGTGGTGCTACAGACTGGAGTCAAAACACCTTGTAC. Its translation: CGATDWSQNTLY. The full CDR3 is CGATDWSQNTLYF.

For this clone: Gene names are mouse gene names. With the read ending 1 residue before the CDR3 end, the germline J gene is used to fill in that end. The rearrangement links TRBV13-2 to TRBJ1-6; TRBD1 is a possible D gene (5 bases). TRBJ1-6 qualifies as an ORF whose function is uncertain. Looked up from germline, CDR1 is NNHNN and CDR2 is SYGAGS (reference sequence). The germline V and J ends were trimmed by 3 bases and 4 bases, with 8 bases remaining between them. This CDR3 is built from 14 residues. The CDR3 spells CASGADSYNSPLYF. The CDR3 bases that were read are TGTGCCAGCGGTGCCGACAGTTATAATTCGCCCCTCTAC.

In regard to this clone: Gene and germline names: mouse. The read stops 1 residue short of the end of the CDR3; the missing end is completed from the germline J gene. This specimen includes other DNA sequences encoding the same CDR3. The chain employs TRBV26 and TRBJ1-1, with no clear D. Trimming pared 0 bases from V and 0 bases from J, leaving 2 bases between. This CDR3 is built from 13 residues. Germline CDR1 and CDR2: KGHPV and FQNQEV (reference sequence). The part of the CDR3 DNA that was read is TGTGCCAGCAGTCTGTCAGCAAACACAGAAGTCTTC. Encoded protein: CASSLSANTEVF. The whole CDR3 reads CASSLSANTEVFF.

About this clone itself: Each gene name is a mouse one. The missing CDR3 end, 1 residue past where the read stops, is filled in from the germline J gene. This rearrangement joins TRBV23 to TRBJ2-4; the listed D gene, TRBD1, was not tested against the DNA. Germline CDR1 KGHTA, CDR2 FQNQQP. The CDR3 is 14 amino acids. Partial CDR3 DNA: TGCTCCAGCAGTCAAGAGGGTAGTCAAAACACCTTGTAC. It encodes CSSSQEGSQNTLY. The full CDR3 protein reads CSSSQEGSQNTLYF.

A note on this clone: Mouse names are used for the genes. With the read ending 1 residue before the CDR3 end, the germline J gene is used to fill in that end. The chain joins TRBV26 to TRBJ2-5; D might be TRBD2 (6 bases). This CDR3 has 13 residues. Trimming took off 4 bases at V and 3 bases at J, with 8 bases between the two ends. The V gene's germline CDR1 is KGHPV and CDR2 FQNQEV (reference sequence). The part of the CDR3 DNA that was read is TGTGCCAGCAGTCAGGGACTTCAAGACACCCAGTAC. It encodes CASSQGLQDTQY. The whole CDR3 protein is CASSQGLQDTQYF. Full variable domain (outside the CDR3, taken from reference TRBV26 and TRBJ2-5): NSKVIQTPRYLVKGQGQKAKMRCIPEKGHPVVFWYQQNKNNEFKFLINFQNQEVLQQIDMTEKRFSAECPSNSPCSLEIQSSEAGDSALYLCASSQGLQDTQYFGPGTRLLVL.

This clone was recorded a few times. Genes here carry mouse names. The read falls 1 residue short of the CDR3 end, and the missing part is taken from the germline J gene. The chain carries TRBV13-2 and TRBJ2-7; D is possibly TRBD2 (7 bases). From germline, CDR1 is NNHNN and CDR2 SYGAGS (reference sequence). CDR3 length: 12 amino acids. Trimming left V 5 bases short and J 4 bases short, with 10 bases between. The CDR3 reads CASGGGGYEQYF. Incomplete CDR3 DNA: TGTGCCAGCGGGGGGGGCGGTTATGAACAGTAC.

About this clone: Gene names are mouse gene names. The read terminates 1 residue before the CDR3 end, so the remaining end is supplied by the germline J gene. The J gene is TRBJ2-5, the V gene TRBV26; no definite D call. V lost 2 bases and J lost 0, with 6 bases in between. Germline V CDR1 and CDR2: KGHPV, FQNQEV (reference sequence). The CDR3 sequence is 14 residues long. CDR3 residues: CASSLVFNQDTQYF. The covered CDR3 bases are TGTGCCAGCAGTCTGGTATTTAACCAAGACACCCAGTAC.

Concerning this clone itself: Gene names denote mouse genes. Sequencing ends 1 residue short of the CDR3 end; the germline J gene provides the rest. The chain uses TRBV1 and TRBJ2-3; no reliable D call. Germline loops: CDR1 NSQYPW, CDR2 LRSPGD (reference sequence). The V and J ends lost 3 bases and 0 bases respectively, with 1 base between them. The CDR3 contains 12 residues. The DNA read from the CDR3 is TGCACCTGCAGTGCTAGTGCAGAAACGCTGTAT. Its protein is CTCSASAETLY. Given in full, the CDR3 is CTCSASAETLYF.

Comment on this clone: Gene names and germline match the mouse. Read sequence stops 1 residue before the CDR3 end, and the germline J gene provides the missing end. J is TRBJ2-7 and V is TRBV5; D not resolved. From germline, CDR1 is LGHNA and CDR2 YNLKQL (reference sequence). This CDR3 spans 13 amino acids. Trimming took off 1 base at V and 0 bases at J, with 4 bases between the two ends. This chain's CDR3 is CASSQASSYEQYF. The CDR3 bases that were read are TGTGCCAGCAGCCAAGCTAGCTCCTATGAACAGTAC.

About this clone: The gene names here belong to mouse. The read gets to within 1 residue of the CDR3 end, and the germline J gene fills in the rest. The V gene is TRBV26, the J gene TRBJ2-7, with D perhaps TRBD2 (6 bases). The V gene lost 4 bases and the J gene lost 0 bases, with 10 bases spanning the gap. Germline V gene sequence: CDR1 KGHPV, CDR2 FQNQEV (reference sequence). The CDR3 loop spans 14 amino acids. CDR3 in amino acids: CASSRLGSSYEQYF. CDR3 DNA, as far as it was read: TGTGCCAGCAGTCGTCTGGGGAGCTCCTATGAACAGTAC.

This clone was observed a single time. Gene names denote mouse genes. CDR3 DNA (partial): TGTGCCAGCAGCTTAGATCGGAACACAGAAGTCTTC. Translated, it gives CASSLDRNTEVF. The complete CDR3 reads CASSLDRNTEVFF. This sequence joins TRBV3 and TRBJ1-1; D is unclear. From the germline J gene comes the end of the CDR3, since the read stops 1 residue before it. The CDR3 contains 13 residues. The V end was cut by 1 base, the J end by 1 base, with 4 bases between. From germline, CDR1 is SNHLY and CDR2 FYNGKV (reference sequence).

This clone was observed a few times. Germline and genes here are mouse. From the germline J gene comes the end of the CDR3, since the read stops 1 residue before it. This rearrangement joins TRBV15 to TRBJ2-7; 7 bases fit TRBD1. The CDR3 totals 12 residues. Germline trimming cut 4 bases from V and 6 bases from J; bases unmatched to any gene: 3. Germline V lookup: CDR1 SGHND, CDR2 FRSKSL. CDR3 sequence: CASSSGTVEQYF. The part of the CDR3 DNA that was read is TGTGCCAGCAGTTCCGGGACAGTTGAACAGTAC.